The 23 T cell receptor beta chains below come from one sample, sequenced in a study of CD8+ T cells in alopecia areata. Described treatment: oral pan-JAK inhibitor, 5-10 mg twice daily. Sequencing relied on a cDNA template that was reverse transcribed from extracted RNA. Profiling relied on immunoSEQ multiplex PCR, and the TCRdb table lists in-frame clones only, not all of them. In the table there are 90,000 or so clones, about 40% of which are singletons. The input for sequencing was CD8+ T cells sorted from blood, taken at week 24, from a patient treated with tofacitinib. Receptor source: a human donor with alopecia areata.

The chain has TRBV6-6 and TRBJ2-3, with 8 bases matching TRBD1. The germline V gene has CDR1 MNHNY and CDR2 SVGAGI (reference sequence). This CDR3 is 13 amino acids long. Unmatched junction bases numbered 1, after V lost 2 bases and J lost 6 bases. CDR3 bases: TGTGCCAGCAGTTACCGACAGGGGGATACGCAGTATTTT. It translates to CASSYRQGDTQYF.

V gene TRBV11-1 combines with J gene TRBJ2-1, with 8 bases that match TRBD2. From germline, CDR1 is SGHAT and CDR2 FQDESV (reference sequence). The CDR3 covers 18 residues. The ends lost 2 bases at V and 7 bases at J; junction bases unmatched: 16. The CDR3 loop reads CASSLLQVAGGRPNEQFF. In DNA, the CDR3 is TGTGCCAGCAGCTTATTACAGGTGGCGGGAGGACGCCCGAATGAGCAGTTCTTC.

This chain uses TRBV4-3 with TRBJ2-7; D is possibly TRBD1 or TRBD2 (5 bases each). V dropped 1 base and J dropped 0 bases, with 13 bases sitting between them. Germline lookup yields CDR1 LGHNA and CDR2 YSLEER. This CDR3 is 16 amino acids long. The chain's CDR3 is CASSQGGSRPSYEQYF. The CDR3 DNA sequence: TGCGCCAGCAGCCAAGGGGGGAGCAGGCCCTCCTACGAGCAGTACTTC.

The CDR3, as DNA: TGTGCCTGGGGGACTAGCGGGAGAGGCGAGCAGTACTTC. This gives the protein CAWGTSGRGEQYF. The J gene is TRBJ2-7, the V gene TRBV30, with TRBD2 identical over 14 bases. The trim removed 5 bases at V and 6 bases at J, leaving 3 bases unmatched. The CDR3 covers 13 residues. CDR1 is GTSNPN and CDR2 is SVGIG in the germline V gene (reference sequence).

V gene TRBV5-1 combines with J gene TRBJ2-7, with 9 bases lining up with TRBD1. Per germline, CDR1 SGHRS and CDR2 YFSETQ. Trimming removed 4 bases from V and 6 bases from J; junction bases left unmatched: 8. The CDR3 runs 14 residues. This CDR3 reads CASSTTGGTAEQYF. In DNA, the CDR3 is TGCGCCAGCAGCACGACAGGGGGGACCGCCGAGCAGTACTTC.

The sample holds one count of this clone. The chain couples TRBV5-1 to TRBJ2-1; 8 bases map to TRBD1. This CDR3 is 12 amino acids long. V lost 3 bases and J lost 10; bases outside the gene matches: 3. Germline CDR1 reads SGHRS; CDR2 reads YFSETQ. The CDR3 nucleotides are TGCGCCAGCAGCTGGGGACAGGCCGAGCAGTTCTTC. Its protein product is CASSWGQAEQFF.

In its sample, this clone was seen a few times. The chain couples TRBV19 to TRBJ2-2, with 11 bases matching TRBD1. V was pared by 9 bases and J by 3 bases, with 6 bases of the junction left unmatched. The germline gives CDR1 LNHDA, CDR2 SQIVND (reference sequence). This CDR3 contains 15 residues. This CDR3 reads CASKDRGQYTGELFF. The CDR3 region has the DNA TGTGCCAGCAAGGACAGGGGGCAGTACACCGGGGAGCTGTTTTTT.

Only a few counts were recorded for this clone. This sequence joins TRBV27 and TRBJ2-6; no clear D. V was pared by 4 bases and J by 0 bases, with 4 bases between. Germline assignment: CDR1 MNHEY and CDR2 SMNVEV (reference sequence). CDR3 length: 14 amino acids. CDR3 bases: TGTGCCAGCAGTTACGTCTCTGGGGCCAACGTCCTGACTTTC. It codes for CASSYVSGANVLTF.

In this sample, this clone turned up a few times. This chain links TRBV29-1 with TRBJ2-7, with 7 bases identical to TRBD1. Trimming took 7 bases from V and 6 from J; bases not matched to a gene: 21. The CDR3 contains 16 residues. Looked up from germline, CDR1 is SQVTM and CDR2 is ANQGSEA. The CDR3 DNA reads as TGCAGCGCTGGGCCCGGGACAGACGAGGATAGATTCGAGCAGTACTTC. It yields the protein CSAGPGTDEDRFEQYF.

The chain joins TRBV7-9 to TRBJ2-4; 9 bases fit TRBD1. The CDR3 loop spans 17 amino acids. Looked up from germline, CDR1 is SEHNR and CDR2 is FQNEAQ (reference sequence). The ends lost 5 bases at V and 1 base at J; junction bases unmatched: 9. CDR3 sequence: CASSEWTGEDAKNIQYF. The CDR3 bases are TGTGCCAGCAGCGAATGGACAGGGGAAGACGCCAAAAACATTCAGTACTTC.

This clone was detected only a few times. This chain links TRBV7-9 with TRBJ1-1; D is unclear. Germline values: CDR1 SEHNR, CDR2 FQNEAQ (reference sequence). This CDR3 has 16 residues. Trimming took 5 bases from V and 1 from J, leaving 17 bases between them. The CDR3 sequence: CASSPRALGGNTEAFF. The CDR3 nucleotides are TGTGCCAGCAGCCCCCGGGCCTTAGGAGGGAACACTGAAGCTTTCTTT.

This clone was seen only a few times. The chain links TRBV4-1 to TRBJ2-7, with 9 bases identical to TRBD2. V trimming: 4 bases; J trimming: 1 base; junction bases outside the gene matches: 5. CDR1 and CDR2 from the germline V gene are MGHRA and YSYEKL. CDR3 size: 15 residues. The CDR3 protein is CASSRFSGGSYEQYF. Written as DNA, the CDR3 is TGCGCCAGCAGCCGTTTTAGCGGGGGATCCTACGAGCAGTACTTC.

This clone showed up just a few times. The chain links TRBV6-5 to TRBJ2-1; D gene ambiguous. CDR3 length: 15 residues. Germline V gene lookup returns CDR1 MNHEY and CDR2 SVGAGI. V was trimmed by 0 bases and J by 5 bases, leaving 11 bases between them. The DNA for the CDR3 is TGTGCCAGCAGTTACTCCCCCGCCGGTAACAATGAGCAGTTCTTC. As protein: CASSYSPAGNNEQFF.

This chain connects TRBV2 to TRBJ1-3; TRBD1 might be the D (5 bases). CDR1 and CDR2 from the germline V gene are SNHLY and FYNNEI. CDR3 length: 15 residues. V was cut by 6 bases and J by 0 bases, with 12 bases left in between. This CDR3 reads CASRRDGRSGNTIYF. The DNA for the CDR3 is TGTGCCAGCAGGAGGGACGGTCGCTCTGGAAACACCATATATTTT.

The chain recombines TRBV4-3 with TRBJ1-4; D uncertain. V shed 2 bases and J shed 0 bases, with 13 bases lying between them. This CDR3 is 17 amino acids long. Per germline, CDR1 LGHNA and CDR2 YSLEER. The CDR3 region has the DNA TGCGCCAGCAGCCAATACATTGCGGGCGCAACTAATGAAAAACTGTTTTTT. Translated, it gives CASSQYIAGATNEKLFF.

The V call is TRBV7-9, the J call TRBJ1-2, with 7 bases lining up with TRBD1. CDR1 is SEHNR and CDR2 is FQNEAQ in the germline V gene (reference sequence). The length of the CDR3 is 17 residues. V dropped 1 base and J dropped 3; count of bases not matched to a gene: 11. The CDR3 coding sequence is TGTGCCAGCAGCTTAGATCCTCCCGCGACAGGGTACTATGGCTACACCTTC. Translating it yields CASSLDPPATGYYGYTF.

J is TRBJ2-3 and V is TRBV27; D is unresolved. Germline loops: CDR1 MNHEY, CDR2 SMNVEV (reference sequence). The CDR3 consists of 14 residues. The germline V and J ends were trimmed by 4 bases and 6 bases, with 14 bases remaining between them. CDR3 DNA: TGTGCCAGCAGTTCAAGGTTTCCCACGGATACGCAGTATTTT. This gives the protein CASSSRFPTDTQYF.

The CDR3 DNA follows: TGCGCCAGCAGCTCCAGGGGACGGGCTAGCACAGATACGCAGTATTTT. Protein product: CASSSRGRASTDTQYF. This chain connects TRBV5-1 to TRBJ2-3, with D maybe TRBD1 (6 bases). The CDR3 is made up of 16 amino acids. The germline gives CDR1 SGHRS, CDR2 YFSETQ. V lost 3 bases to trimming and J lost 0 bases, with 14 bases between them.

The rearrangement uses TRBV27 and TRBJ2-1; a weak D match, TRBD2 (5 bases). The germline V gene encodes CDR1 MNHEY and CDR2 SMNVEV (reference sequence). The CDR3 loop spans 15 amino acids. V lost 2 bases and J 0 bases, leaving 8 bases between the germline ends. CDR3 bases: TGTGCCAGCAGTTTAAGGGAGAGCTCCTACAATGAGCAGTTCTTC. Translated, it gives CASSLRESSYNEQFF.

The chain joins TRBV7-9 to TRBJ1-2; 11 bases match TRBD1. J gave up 3 bases and V 7 bases, and 13 bases lay outside the gene matches. CDR1 and CDR2 (germline): SEHNR, FQNEAQ (reference sequence). The length of the CDR3 is 17 residues. The DNA for the CDR3 is TGTGCCAGCAAGTCGGGACAGGGGGTCGCAAAGGACTATGGCTACACCTTC. Translated: CASKSGQGVAKDYGYTF.

This clone was seen a few times. Different DNA sequences within this sample yield the same CDR3. The gene calls are TRBV27 and TRBJ1-5; D is uncertain. The CDR3 is 13 amino acids. The V end was cut by 3 bases, the J end by 1 base, with 4 bases between. Germline lookup yields CDR1 MNHEY and CDR2 SMNVEV (reference sequence). The chain's CDR3 is CASSLGSNQPQHF. In nucleotides, the CDR3 is TGTGCCAGCAGTTTGGGGAGCAATCAGCCCCAGCATTTT.

The J gene is TRBJ1-2, the V gene TRBV4-3, with no clear D. V was trimmed by 0 bases and J by 6 bases, leaving 17 bases between them. Germline loops: CDR1 LGHNA, CDR2 YSLEER. The CDR3 consists of 16 residues. CDR3 coding DNA: TGCGCCAGCAGCCAAGACCGCTCAGCCAGGAACCATGGCTACACCTTC. The encoded protein is CASSQDRSARNHGYTF.

The chain employs TRBV29-1 and TRBJ2-5, with D unclear. Germline lookup yields CDR1 SQVTM and CDR2 ANQGSEA. Trimming left V 6 bases short and J 1 base short, with 18 bases between. The CDR3 runs 15 residues. The DNA of the CDR3 is TGCAGCGTCCCTTCTTTTACAGTGCGCCAAGAGACCCAGTACTTC. Residues: CSVPSFTVRQETQYF. Full variable domain (remainder filled in from reference TRBV29-1 and TRBJ2-5): SAVISQKPSRDICQRGTSLTIQCQVDSQVTMMFWYRQQPGQSLTLIATANQGSEATYESGFVIDKFPISRPNLTFSTLTVSNMSPEDSSIYLCSVPSFTVRQETQYFGPGTRLLVL.